Included here is one T cell receptor beta chain sequence, with context. The germline V gene encodes CDR1 KGHSH and CDR2 LQKENI. Unmatched junction bases numbered 0, after V lost 1 base and J lost 4 bases. The CDR3 is 13 residues long. Intraepithelial lymphocytes and lamina propria lymphocytes were released through processing of graft tissue. Clones were read by immunoSEQ multiplex PCR, and TCRdb kept only the in-frame ones, dropping some. The sample holds 2,500 to 3,500 clones; 60% to 80% are singletons and the top ten take around 10%. This entry comes from a study of graft-versus-host responses after intestinal transplantation. Study details: As for transplant type, recipients had multivisceral, liver-intestinal, or isolated intestinal grafts.

The origin of this receptor is a human patient who received an intestinal transplant, so some T cells may come from the graft donor. The sequenced sample was ileum tissue, obtained about 5 and 7 days after intestinal transplantation. The chain carries TRBV18 and TRBJ1-1; 7 nucleotides align to TRBD1. CDR3: CASSPQGATEAFF. CDR3 in DNA: TGTGCCAGCTCACCACAGGGGGCCACTGAAGCTTTCTTT.